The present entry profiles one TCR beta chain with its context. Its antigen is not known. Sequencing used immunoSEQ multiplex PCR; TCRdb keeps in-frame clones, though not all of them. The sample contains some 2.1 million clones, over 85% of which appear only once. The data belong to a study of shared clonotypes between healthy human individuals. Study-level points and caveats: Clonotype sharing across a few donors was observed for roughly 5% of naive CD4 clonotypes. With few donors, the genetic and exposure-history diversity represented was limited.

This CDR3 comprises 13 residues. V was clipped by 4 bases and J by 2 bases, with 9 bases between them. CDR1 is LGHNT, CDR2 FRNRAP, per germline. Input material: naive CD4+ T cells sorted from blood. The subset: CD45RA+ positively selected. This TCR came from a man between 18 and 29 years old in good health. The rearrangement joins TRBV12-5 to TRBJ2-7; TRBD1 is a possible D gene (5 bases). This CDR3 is CASGYGHPYEQYF. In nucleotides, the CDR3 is TGTGCTAGTGGTTACGGACACCCCTACGAGCAGTACTTC.